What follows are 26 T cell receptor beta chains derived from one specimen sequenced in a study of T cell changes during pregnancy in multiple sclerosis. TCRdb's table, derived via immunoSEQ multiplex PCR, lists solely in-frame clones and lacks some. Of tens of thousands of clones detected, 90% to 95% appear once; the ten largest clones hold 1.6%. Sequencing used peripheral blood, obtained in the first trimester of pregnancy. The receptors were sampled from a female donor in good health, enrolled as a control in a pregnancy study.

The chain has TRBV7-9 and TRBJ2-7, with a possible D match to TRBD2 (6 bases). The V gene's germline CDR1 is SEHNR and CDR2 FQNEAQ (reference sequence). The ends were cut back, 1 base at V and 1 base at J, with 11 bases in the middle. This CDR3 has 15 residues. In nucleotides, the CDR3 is TGTGCCAGCAGCTTAGGCCCGGGGGATTCCTACGAGCAGTACTTC. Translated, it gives CASSLGPGDSYEQYF.

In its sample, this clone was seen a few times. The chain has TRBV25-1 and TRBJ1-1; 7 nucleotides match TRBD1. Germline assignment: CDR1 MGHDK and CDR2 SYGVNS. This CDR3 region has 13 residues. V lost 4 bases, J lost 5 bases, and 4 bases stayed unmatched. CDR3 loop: CASSGDRGTEAFF. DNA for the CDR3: TGTGCCAGCAGTGGGGACAGAGGGACTGAAGCTTTCTTT.

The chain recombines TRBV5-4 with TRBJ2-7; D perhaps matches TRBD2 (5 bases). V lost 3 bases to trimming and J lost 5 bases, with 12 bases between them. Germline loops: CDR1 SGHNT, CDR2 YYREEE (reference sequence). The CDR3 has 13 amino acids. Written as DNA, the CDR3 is TGTGCCAGCAGCTCCGCCCGGCGGGACGAGCAGTACTTC. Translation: CASSSARRDEQYF.

CDR3 DNA: TGTGCCAGCAGCTCCACTAGCGGGAGCACCGGGGAGCTGTTTTTT. It translates to CASSSTSGSTGELFF. The gene calls are TRBV7-9 and TRBJ2-2; 11 bases agree with TRBD2. The V gene end was trimmed by 4 bases and the J gene end by 4 bases; junction bases not matched to a gene: 2. CDR1 and CDR2 (germline): SEHNR, FQNEAQ (reference sequence). The CDR3 length is 15 residues.

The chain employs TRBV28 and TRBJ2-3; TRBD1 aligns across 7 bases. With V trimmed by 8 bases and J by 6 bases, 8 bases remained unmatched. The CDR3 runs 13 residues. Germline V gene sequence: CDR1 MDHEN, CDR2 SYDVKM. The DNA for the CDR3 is TGTGCCAGCTCCGGGACAGTTCCCGATACGCAGTATTTT. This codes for CASSGTVPDTQYF. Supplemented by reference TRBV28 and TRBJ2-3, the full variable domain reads DVKVTQSSRYLVKRTGEKVFLECVQDMDHENMFWYRQDPGLGLRLIYFSYDVKMKEKGDIPEGYSVSREKKERFSLILESASTNQTSMYLCASSGTVPDTQYFGPGTRLTVL.

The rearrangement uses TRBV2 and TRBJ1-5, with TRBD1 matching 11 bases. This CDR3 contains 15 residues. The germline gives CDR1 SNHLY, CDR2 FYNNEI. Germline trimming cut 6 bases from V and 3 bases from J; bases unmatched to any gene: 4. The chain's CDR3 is CASRGDRGFNQPQHF. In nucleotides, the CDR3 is TGTGCCAGCAGAGGGGACAGGGGGTTCAATCAGCCCCAGCATTTT. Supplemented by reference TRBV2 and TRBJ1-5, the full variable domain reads EPEVTQTPSHQVTQMGQEVILRCVPISNHLYFYWYRQILGQKVEFLVSFYNNEISEKSEIFDDQFSVERPDGSNFTLKIRSTKLEDSAMYFCASRGDRGFNQPQHFGDGTRLSIL.

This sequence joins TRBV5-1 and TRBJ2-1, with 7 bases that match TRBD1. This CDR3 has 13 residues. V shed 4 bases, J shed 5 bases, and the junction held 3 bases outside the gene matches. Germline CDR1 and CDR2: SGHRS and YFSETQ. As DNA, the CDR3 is TGCGCCAGCAGCAAGGGACAGAACAATGAGCAGTTCTTC. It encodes CASSKGQNNEQFF. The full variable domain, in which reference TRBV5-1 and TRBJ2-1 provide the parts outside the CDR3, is KAGVTQTPRYLIKTRGQQVTLSCSPISGHRSVSWYQQTPGQGLQFLFEYFSETQRNKGNFPGRFSGRQFSNSRSEMNVSTLELGDSALYLCASSKGQNNEQFFGPGTRLTVL.

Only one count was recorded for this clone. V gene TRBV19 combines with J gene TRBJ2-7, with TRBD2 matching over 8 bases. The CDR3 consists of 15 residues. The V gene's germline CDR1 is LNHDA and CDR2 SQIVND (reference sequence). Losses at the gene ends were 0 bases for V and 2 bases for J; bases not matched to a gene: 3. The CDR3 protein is CASSIEAGETYEQYF. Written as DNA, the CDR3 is TGTGCCAGTAGTATAGAAGCGGGAGAGACCTACGAGCAGTACTTC.

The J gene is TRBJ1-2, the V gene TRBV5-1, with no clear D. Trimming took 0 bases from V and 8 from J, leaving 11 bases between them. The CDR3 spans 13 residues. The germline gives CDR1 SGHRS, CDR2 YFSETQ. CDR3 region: CASSLGGREGYTF. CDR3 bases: TGCGCCAGCAGCTTGGGAGGGAGGGAAGGCTACACCTTC.

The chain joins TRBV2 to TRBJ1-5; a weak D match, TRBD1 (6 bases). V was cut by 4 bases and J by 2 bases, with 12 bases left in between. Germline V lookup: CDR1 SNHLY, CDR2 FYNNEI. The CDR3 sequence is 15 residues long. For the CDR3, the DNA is TGTGCCAGCAGTGGACCGACAGGAGGCAATCAGCCCCAGCATTTT. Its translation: CASSGPTGGNQPQHF. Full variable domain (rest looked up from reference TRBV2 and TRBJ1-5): EPEVTQTPSHQVTQMGQEVILRCVPISNHLYFYWYRQILGQKVEFLVSFYNNEISEKSEIFDDQFSVERPDGSNFTLKIRSTKLEDSAMYFCASSGPTGGNQPQHFGDGTRLSIL.

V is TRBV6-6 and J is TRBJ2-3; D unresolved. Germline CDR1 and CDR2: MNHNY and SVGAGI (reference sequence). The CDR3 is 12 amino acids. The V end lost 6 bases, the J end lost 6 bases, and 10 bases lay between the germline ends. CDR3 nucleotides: TGTGCCAGCAGGCCTAGTGGGGATACGCAGTATTTT. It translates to CASRPSGDTQYF.

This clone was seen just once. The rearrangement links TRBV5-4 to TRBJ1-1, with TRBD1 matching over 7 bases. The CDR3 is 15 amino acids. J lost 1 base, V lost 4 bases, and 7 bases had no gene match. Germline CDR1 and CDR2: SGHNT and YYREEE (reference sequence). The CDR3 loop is CASSPGGNQNTEAFF. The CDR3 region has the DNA TGTGCCAGCAGCCCAGGGGGAAATCAGAACACTGAAGCTTTCTTT.

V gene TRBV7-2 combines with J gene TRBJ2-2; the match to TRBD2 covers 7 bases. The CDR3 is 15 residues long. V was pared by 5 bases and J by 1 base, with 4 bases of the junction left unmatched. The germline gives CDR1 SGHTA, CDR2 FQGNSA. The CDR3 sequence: CASSRGLLNTGELFF. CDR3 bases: TGTGCCAGCAGCCGGGGACTATTGAACACCGGGGAGCTGTTTTTT. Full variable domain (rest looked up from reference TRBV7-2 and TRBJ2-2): GAGVSQSPSNKVTEKGKDVELRCDPISGHTALYWYRQSLGQGLEFLIYFQGNSAPDKSGLPSDRFSAERTGGSVSTLTIQRTQQEDSAVYLCASSRGLLNTGELFFGEGSRLTVL.

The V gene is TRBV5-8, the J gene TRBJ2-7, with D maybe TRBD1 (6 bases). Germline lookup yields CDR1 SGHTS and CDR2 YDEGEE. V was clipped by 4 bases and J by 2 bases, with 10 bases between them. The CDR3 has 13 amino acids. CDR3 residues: CASSPGQPYEQYF. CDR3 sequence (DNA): TGTGCCAGCAGCCCTGGACAGCCCTACGAGCAGTACTTC.

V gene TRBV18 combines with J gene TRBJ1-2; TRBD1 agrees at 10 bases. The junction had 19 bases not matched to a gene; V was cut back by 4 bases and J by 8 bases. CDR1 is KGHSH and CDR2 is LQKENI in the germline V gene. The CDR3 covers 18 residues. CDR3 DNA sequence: TGTGCCAGCTCACGTATTGTGGTGTCGACAGGGGGCAACGAGGGCTACACCTTC. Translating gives CASSRIVVSTGGNEGYTF.

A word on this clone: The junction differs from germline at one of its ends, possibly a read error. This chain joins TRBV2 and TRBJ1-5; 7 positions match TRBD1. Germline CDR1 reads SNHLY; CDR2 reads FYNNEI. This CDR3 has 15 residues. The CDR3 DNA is TGTGCCAGCAATGAACTGGGACAGCACAATCAGCCCCAGCATTTT. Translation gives CASNELGQHNQPQHF. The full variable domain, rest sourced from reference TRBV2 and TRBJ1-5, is EPEVTQTPSHQVTQMGQEVILRCVPISNHLYFYWYRQILGQKVEFLVSFYNNEISEKSEIFDDQFSVERPDGSNFTLKIRSTKLEDSAMYFCASNELGQHNQPQHFGDGTRLSIL.

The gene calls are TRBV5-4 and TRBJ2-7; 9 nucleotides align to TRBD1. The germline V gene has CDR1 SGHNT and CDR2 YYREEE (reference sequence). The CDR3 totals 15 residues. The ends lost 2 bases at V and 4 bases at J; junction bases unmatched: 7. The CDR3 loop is CASSFDRDRVYEQYF. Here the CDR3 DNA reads TGTGCCAGCAGCTTTGACCGGGACAGGGTGTACGAGCAGTACTTC.

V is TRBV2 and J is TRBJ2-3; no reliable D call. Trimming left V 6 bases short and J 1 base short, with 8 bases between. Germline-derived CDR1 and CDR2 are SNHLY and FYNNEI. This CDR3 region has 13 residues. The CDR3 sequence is CASSPPGTDTQYF. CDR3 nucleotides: TGTGCCAGCAGCCCCCCGGGCACAGATACGCAGTATTTT.

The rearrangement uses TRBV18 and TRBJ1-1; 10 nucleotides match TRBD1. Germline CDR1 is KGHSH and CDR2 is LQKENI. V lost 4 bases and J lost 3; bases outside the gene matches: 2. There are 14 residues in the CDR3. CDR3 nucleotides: TGTGCCAGCTCACTTGGACAGGGGGACACTGAAGCTTTCTTT. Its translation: CASSLGQGDTEAFF.

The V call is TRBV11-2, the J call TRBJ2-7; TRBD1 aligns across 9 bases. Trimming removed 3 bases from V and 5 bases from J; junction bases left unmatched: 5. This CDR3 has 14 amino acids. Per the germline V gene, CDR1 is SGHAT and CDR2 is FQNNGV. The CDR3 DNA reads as TGTGCCAGCAGCTTGACAGGGGGGATGGACGAGCAGTACTTC. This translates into CASSLTGGMDEQYF.

DNA of the CDR3: TGTGCCAGCACCCCGTGGGCGGGAGCGGGAGATACGCAGTATTTT. Amino acids: CASTPWAGAGDTQYF. The V and J genes are TRBV6-1 and TRBJ2-3; TRBD2 aligns across 7 bases. J lost 5 bases, V lost 7 bases, and 12 bases had no gene match. The CDR3 runs to 15 residues. Germline-derived CDR1 and CDR2 are MNHNS and SASEGT.

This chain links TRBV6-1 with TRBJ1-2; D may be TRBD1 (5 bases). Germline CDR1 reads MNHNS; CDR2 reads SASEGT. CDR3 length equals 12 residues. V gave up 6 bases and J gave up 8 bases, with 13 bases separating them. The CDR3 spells CASRRGAEGYTF. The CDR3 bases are TGTGCCAGCAGACGCGGGGCAGAGGGCTACACCTTC.

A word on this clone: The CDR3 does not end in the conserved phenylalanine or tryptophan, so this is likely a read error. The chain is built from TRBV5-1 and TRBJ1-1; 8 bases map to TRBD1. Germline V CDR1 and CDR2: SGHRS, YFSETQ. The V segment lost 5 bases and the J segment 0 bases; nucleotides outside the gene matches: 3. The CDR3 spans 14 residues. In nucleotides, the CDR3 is TGCGCCAGCAGAGACAGGGGAATGAACACTGAAGCTTTCCTT. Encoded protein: CASRDRGMNTEAFL.

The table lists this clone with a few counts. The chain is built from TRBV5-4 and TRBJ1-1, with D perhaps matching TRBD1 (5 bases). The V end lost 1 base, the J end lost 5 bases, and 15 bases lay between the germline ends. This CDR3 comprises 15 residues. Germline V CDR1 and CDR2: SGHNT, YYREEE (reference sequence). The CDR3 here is CASSLFGGEETEAFF. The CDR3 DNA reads TGTGCCAGCAGCTTGTTCGGAGGGGAGGAAACTGAAGCTTTCTTT.

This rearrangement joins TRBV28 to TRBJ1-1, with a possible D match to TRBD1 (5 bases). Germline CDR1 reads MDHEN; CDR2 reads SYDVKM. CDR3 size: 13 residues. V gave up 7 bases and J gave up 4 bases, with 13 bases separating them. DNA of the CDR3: TGTGCCAGCACCCCACGGCAGGGCACTGAAGCTTTCTTT. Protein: CASTPRQGTEAFF.

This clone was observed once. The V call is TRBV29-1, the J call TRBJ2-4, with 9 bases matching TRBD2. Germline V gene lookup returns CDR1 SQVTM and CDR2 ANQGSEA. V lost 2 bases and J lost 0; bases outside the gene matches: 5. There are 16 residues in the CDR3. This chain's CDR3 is CSVEYGGRGAKNIQYF. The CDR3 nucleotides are TGCAGCGTTGAATATGGCGGGAGGGGAGCCAAAAACATTCAGTACTTC.